Included here is one T cell receptor beta chain sequence, with context. The data were obtained in a study of blood T cell repertoires in COVID-19. Looking at the study overall: Specimens from acute and convalescent COVID-19 originated in the United States, Italy and Spain.

V was clipped by 7 bases and J by 2 bases, with 12 bases between them. This CDR3 contains 13 residues. Germline V CDR1 and CDR2: MNHNY, SVGAGI (reference sequence). Profiled with immunoSEQ multiplex PCR; TCRdb holds only in-frame clones, not every one. Counted here are about 33,000 clones, about 88% occurring once; the ten biggest clones make up more than 20%. This receptor was identified in a woman aged 80 or over with active or convalescent COVID-19. The chain recombines TRBV6-6 with TRBJ2-7, with TRBD2 as a possible D gene (6 bases). The sample taken for sequencing was peripheral blood. The CDR3 nucleotides are TGTGCCAGCACCGCCGGGGGAACCTACGAGCAGTACTTC. It encodes CASTAGGTYEQYF.